A single sample gave rise to the 9 T cell receptor beta chains below, sequenced in a study of post-analysis software for immune sequencing data. Study outcomes and limitations: In patients, five TRBV segments were more frequent than in controls, with TRBV5-6, TRBV5-1 and TRBV20-1 among them.

The authors incorporated unique molecular identifiers into the TCR beta cDNA libraries. TCRdb analysed the PCR reads with MiXCR anew, one entry per CDR3 protein. The profile shows approximately 460,000 distinct CDR3 sequences, 45% of them singletons. No antigen has been identified for these receptors. The sequenced sample was blood. The source of these receptors is a girl under 18 with multiple sclerosis.

This clonotype was seen ten or more times. The chain joins TRBV15 to TRBJ2-7; no clear D. Trimming pared 0 bases from V and 2 bases from J, leaving 8 bases between. There are 14 residues in the CDR3. Germline lookup yields CDR1 LNHNV and CDR2 YYDKDF (reference sequence). CDR3 nucleotide sequence: TGTGCCACCAGCAGAGACCGCGGACCCTACGAGCAGTACTTC. It codes for CATSRDRGPYEQYF.

The V and J genes are TRBV6-1 and TRBJ1-5; D gene unclear. The germline V and J ends were trimmed by 7 bases and 2 bases, with 12 bases remaining between them. Germline assignment: CDR1 MNHNS and CDR2 SASEGT. The length of the CDR3 is 14 residues. The DNA for the CDR3 is TGTGCCAGCACCCTACTAGGCGGCAATCAGCCCCAGCATTTT. Encoded protein: CASTLLGGNQPQHF.

This clonotype came up once. V is TRBV7-2 and J is TRBJ2-1; D not resolved. Germline V CDR1 and CDR2: SGHTA, FQGNSA. CDR3 size: 17 residues. V was cut by 3 bases and J by 7 bases, with 22 bases left in between. DNA for the CDR3: TGTGCCAGCAGCTTGAATCACCAACCCATCATAGTAAATGAGCAGTTCTTC. Residues: CASSLNHQPIIVNEQFF.

This clonotype was seen a few times. The chain has TRBV11-2 and TRBJ2-7; maybe TRBD2 (5 bases). Germline CDR1 and CDR2: SGHAT and FQNNGV. The CDR3 sequence is 12 residues long. V shed 5 bases and J shed 6 bases, with 11 bases lying between them. The CDR3 DNA follows: TGTGCCAGCAGCCTAGGACTTTCCGAGCAGTACTTC. Protein sequence: CASSLGLSEQYF.

J is TRBJ1-2 and V is TRBV28, with TRBD1 matching 9 bases. Unmatched junction bases numbered 10, after V lost 6 bases and J lost 5 bases. This CDR3 region has 15 residues. Germline V lookup: CDR1 MDHEN, CDR2 SYDVKM. In DNA, the CDR3 is TGTGCCAGCAGACCCAACGGACAGGGGAAGTATGGCTACACCTTC. It encodes CASRPNGQGKYGYTF.

This clonotype came up a few times. The V gene is TRBV27, the J gene TRBJ2-7; 11 nucleotides match TRBD1. CDR3 length: 15 amino acids. Looked up from germline, CDR1 is MNHEY and CDR2 is SMNVEV (reference sequence). Trimming cost V 5 bases and J 0 bases; bases outside gene matches: 3. CDR3 amino acids: CASSEGQGVSYEQYF. The CDR3, as DNA: TGTGCCAGCAGTGAGGGACAGGGGGTCTCCTACGAGCAGTACTTC.

Only one count was recorded for this clonotype. V is TRBV20-1 and J is TRBJ1-5, with 7 nucleotides matching TRBD1. The CDR3 is 16 residues long. Germline V gene lookup returns CDR1 DFQATT and CDR2 SNEGSKA (reference sequence). J gave up 7 bases and V 0 bases, and 12 bases lay outside the gene matches. DNA for the CDR3: TGCAGTGCTAGAGACCCCGGGACAGAGGAAGGGCAGCCCCAGCATTTT. Its protein product is CSARDPGTEEGQPQHF.

This clonotype appeared a single time. The chain couples TRBV6-2 or TRBV6-3 to TRBJ2-1; 8 bases map to TRBD2. The germline gives CDR1 MNHEY, CDR2 SVGEGT. V lost 5 bases and J lost 9; bases outside the gene matches: 9. CDR3 size: 14 residues. This CDR3 is CASSPGLGPPEQFF. The CDR3 DNA reads TGTGCCAGCAGTCCGGGACTAGGTCCCCCTGAGCAGTTCTTC.

V gene TRBV2 combines with J gene TRBJ2-5; D gene ambiguous. V lost 2 bases, J lost 11 bases, and 15 bases lay in between. Germline V CDR1 and CDR2: SNHLY, FYNNEI. The CDR3 extends over 13 amino acids. CDR3 nucleotide sequence: TGTGCCAGCAGTGAACCCGGGCCCAGGAAGCAGTACTTC. It yields the protein CASSEPGPRKQYF.